What follows are 13 T cell receptor beta chains derived from one specimen sequenced in a study of OX40 agonist ivuxolimab in advanced cancers. The assay was immunoSEQ multiplex PCR, and TCRdb's table has in-frame clones only and misses some. The sample has more than 45,000 clones; around 90% are singletons. The sequenced sample was CD4+ or CD8+ T cells sorted from blood, obtained in a trial of the OX40 agonist ivuxolimab. The receptors shown here come from an adult with an advanced solid tumor such as melanoma, head and neck, liver or kidney cancer.

The V and J genes are TRBV7-9 and TRBJ2-7; D is unresolved. V was pared by 4 bases and J by 2 bases, with 15 bases between. The CDR3 covers 15 residues. CDR1 is SEHNR and CDR2 is FQNEAQ in the germline V gene (reference sequence). The DNA of the CDR3 is TGTGCCAGCAGCTACTCTAGGCATTTGACCTACGAGCAGTACTTC. Its translation: CASSYSRHLTYEQYF.

The chain is built from TRBV30 and TRBJ2-7; D is perhaps TRBD1 (6 bases). The V end was cut by 3 bases, the J end by 5 bases, with 14 bases between. Germline V gene sequence: CDR1 GTSNPN, CDR2 SVGIG (reference sequence). The CDR3 sequence is 13 residues long. Here the CDR3 reads CAWSLGGGNEQYF. The CDR3 DNA sequence: TGTGCCTGGAGCCTAGGGGGTGGGAACGAGCAGTACTTC.

This clone was detected once. The chain uses TRBV4-1 and TRBJ2-3; 7 bases are a match to TRBD2. The V and J ends lost 0 bases and 8 bases, in that order; junction bases with no gene match: 2. Germline V gene lookup returns CDR1 MGHRA and CDR2 YSYEKL. The CDR3 sequence is 13 residues long. The CDR3 DNA reads TGCGCCAGCAGCCAAGAATCGGGAGGTACGCAGTATTTT. It translates to CASSQESGGTQYF.

The V call is TRBV6-5, the J call TRBJ2-1; 9 positions agree with TRBD2. The germline V gene has CDR1 MNHEY and CDR2 SVGAGI. V shed 4 bases, J shed 7 bases, and the junction held 5 bases outside the gene matches. The CDR3 runs 14 residues. CDR3 amino acids: CASSLSGGLNEQFF. As DNA, the CDR3 is TGTGCCAGCAGTTTGAGCGGGGGGTTAAATGAGCAGTTCTTC.

CDR3 residues: CASSLSPGTEQFF. DNA for the CDR3: TGTGCCAGCAGTTTATCACCAGGGACTGAGCAGTTCTTC. The chain carries TRBV27 and TRBJ2-1; either TRBD1 or TRBD2 may fit D (5 bases each). The CDR3 extends over 13 amino acids. The germline CDR1 and CDR2 sequences are MNHEY and SMNVEV (reference sequence). V was shortened by 0 bases and J by 9 bases, with 9 bases between the two germline ends.

This clone was seen a single time. The chain carries TRBV19 and TRBJ2-7, with D perhaps TRBD2 (6 bases). CDR3 length: 16 residues. CDR1 is LNHDA and CDR2 is SQIVND in the germline V gene (reference sequence). The V end was cut by 4 bases, the J end by 4 bases, with 20 bases between. CDR3: CASSTSPARGRYEQYF. In DNA form, the CDR3 reads TGTGCCAGTAGTACCTCCCCCGCGCGGGGTAGATACGAGCAGTACTTC.

In this sample, this clone turned up a few times. The rearrangement joins TRBV7-2 to TRBJ2-2; no firm D call. The ends were cut back, 3 bases at V and 8 bases at J, with 1 base in the middle. The CDR3 is made up of 10 amino acids. Germline loops: CDR1 SGHTA, CDR2 FQGNSA. The CDR3 DNA reads as TGTGCCAGCAGCTTGGGGGAGCTGTTTTTT. It encodes CASSLGELFF.

This chain joins TRBV5-1 and TRBJ1-2; maybe TRBD1 (6 bases). The germline V and J ends were trimmed by 0 bases and 6 bases, with 9 bases remaining between them. The germline V gene has CDR1 SGHRS and CDR2 YFSETQ. The CDR3 has 13 residues. In DNA form, the CDR3 reads TGCGCCAGCAGCTTGGCGGGGGGCGATGGCTACACCTTC. Encoded protein: CASSLAGGDGYTF.

The chain is built from TRBV4-1 and TRBJ2-7; 7 positions match TRBD1. V was clipped by 0 bases and J by 5 bases; unmatched bases: 4. CDR3 length: 14 amino acids. CDR1 MGHRA and CDR2 YSYEKL come from the germline V gene. The CDR3 region is CASSQERGRDEQYF. The CDR3, as DNA: TGCGCCAGCAGCCAAGAAAGGGGGCGCGACGAGCAGTACTTC.

Here the CDR3 DNA reads TGTGCCAGCAGTCCCCGGGACTCGATCACAGATACGCAGTATTTT. It yields the protein CASSPRDSITDTQYF. The rearrangement links TRBV6-5 to TRBJ2-3; perhaps TRBD2 as D (6 bases). Germline assignment: CDR1 MNHEY and CDR2 SVGAGI. There are 15 residues in the CDR3. The V and J ends lost 5 bases and 2 bases respectively, with 14 bases between them.

With regard to this clone: A read error may account for a junction end that differs from germline. The gene calls are TRBV28 and TRBJ2-1; D gene unclear. From germline, CDR1 is MDHEN and CDR2 SYDVKM. The CDR3 runs 11 residues. CDR3 loop: CASRFFGEQFF. CDR3 sequence (DNA): TGTGCCAGCCGTTTTTTCGGTGAGCAGTTCTTC.

This clone was seen only a few times. This chain links TRBV13 with TRBJ1-1; perhaps TRBD1 as D (6 bases). CDR3 size: 14 residues. Germline CDR1 reads PRHDT; CDR2 reads FYEKMQ (reference sequence). Trimming took off 0 bases at V and 6 bases at J, with 11 bases between the two ends. The CDR3 DNA sequence: TGTGCCAGCAGCTTAGGGGCCAGGGGCTCTGAAGCTTTCTTT. This encodes CASSLGARGSEAFF.

The V gene is TRBV7-8, the J gene TRBJ1-5, with D unresolved. The V and J ends lost 3 bases and 5 bases respectively, with 5 bases between them. The V gene's germline CDR1 is SGHVS and CDR2 FQNEAQ. This CDR3 spans 12 amino acids. The CDR3 nucleotides are TGTGCCAGCAGCTTTCTCGATCAGCCCCAGCATTTT. Encoded protein: CASSFLDQPQHF.